This T cell receptor (beta chain) was recovered during a study of blood T cell repertoires in COVID-19 (TCRdb year 2020). Regarding the complete study: Samples covering the acute and convalescent phases of COVID-19 were provided by collaborators in the United States, Italy and Spain. The prospective study material was composed of cDNA or gDNA derived from T cells, B-cell-depleted T cells, or PBMCs. Deeply sampled blood TCRbeta repertoires from subjects exposed to, actively infected with, or recovered from COVID-19 were included in the dataset. The repertoires were released in a freely available public database intended as a resource for research on the immune response to SARS-CoV-2. The samples were drawn from two sources: the first 160 participants of the ongoing ImmuneRACE study, and over 1,000 subjects contributed by 6 global collaborators. The sample metadata nearly always contained a de-identified subject ID, COVID-19 status, age in years and sex. Where available, HLA class I and class II types were obtained from metadata supplied by the sample provider rather than from assay-based typing. The study at large found these results: Clinical and demographic metadata were provided uncurated, with the amount varying by source and participant.

The collaborating institutions used their own protocols to collect whole blood in K2EDTA tubes. For TCRbeta analysis, collaborator samples were shipped as frozen whole blood, as isolated PBMCs, or as DNA extracted from either sample type. On this clone itself: Its antigen has not been determined. No much larger clone is present one base from it, and per-base qualities are unavailable.

For CDR1 and CDR2, the germline V gene lists MGHRA and YSYEKL. Including cysteine and phenylalanine, the CDR3 has 17 amino acids. This entry keeps only the CDR3 DNA: 51 bases, framed from base 1. After removal of 4 bases from V and 1 base from J, the junction retains 11 bases not matched to a gene. TCRbeta CDR3 regions were amplified from genomic DNA by means of the immunoSEQ Assay, a bias-controlled multiplex PCR. In the paper's pipeline: Nucleated cell counts per sample were estimated from amplification of reference gene primers within the assay. To quantify the absolute abundance of each unique TCRbeta CDR3 rearrangement, sequence reads were collapsed and filtered. For each sample, productive Simpson clonality was calculated by taking the square root of Simpson's diversity index across productive rearrangements. TCRdb took this table from immuneACCESS and kept in-frame rearrangements with V and J called. Such tables lack part of the clones; where checked against another copy, unresolved V genes explain under half of the gap, and the rest is unexplained. V and J calls and clone size are as listed in that table; D and trimming were resolved from the DNA. Present in this sample are 37,000 or so clones, roughly 90% of which were seen just once. In total, the top ten clones hold under 8% of the sample.

The receptor was isolated from a human donor in a cohort sampled during active COVID-19. The specimen sequenced was peripheral blood. The chain employs TRBV4-1 and TRBJ1-1, with 8 bases matching TRBD1. The CDR3 protein: CASSPFRTGPQNTEAFF. DNA sequence: TGCGCCAGCAGCCCTTTTCGGACAGGGCCCCAGAACACTGAAGCTTTCTTT.